This T cell receptor (beta chain) is drawn from a study of T cell responses to AZD1222 COVID-19 vaccine. Study-wide results and caveats: The donor group comprised mostly white British people and more females; the analysis possibly underestimated clonal diversity. Only five to seven AZD1222 recipients were seropositive at baseline.

For this clone: Its antigen is unknown.

Repertoires were generated with immunoSEQ multiplex PCR, while TCRdb's copy carries only in-frame clones and drops some. The data hold approximately 150,000 clones, with over 85% observed a single time. Germline-derived CDR1 and CDR2 are ENHRY and SYGVKD. The length of the CDR3 is 15 residues. V dropped 2 bases and J dropped 9 bases, with 17 bases sitting between them. The material was peripheral blood, obtained 28 days after the second AZD1222 dose. This TCR derives from an adult who received the AZD1222 COVID-19 vaccine. The J gene is TRBJ1-3, the V gene TRBV10-3; TRBD1 might be the D (5 bases). This CDR3 reads CAISEELTPGATIYF. CDR3 in DNA: TGTGCCATCAGTGAGGAGTTGACCCCCGGGGCCACCATATATTTT.